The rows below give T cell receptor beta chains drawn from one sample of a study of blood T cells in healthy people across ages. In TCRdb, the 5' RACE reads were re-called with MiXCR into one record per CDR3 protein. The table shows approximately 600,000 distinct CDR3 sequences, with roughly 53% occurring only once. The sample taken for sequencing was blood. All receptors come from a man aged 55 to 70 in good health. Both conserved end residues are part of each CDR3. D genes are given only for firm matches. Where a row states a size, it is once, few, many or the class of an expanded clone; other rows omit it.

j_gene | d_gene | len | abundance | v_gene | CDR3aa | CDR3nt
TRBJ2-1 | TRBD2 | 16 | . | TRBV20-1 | CSAIVFSGGPYNEQFF | TGCAGTGCTATAGTTTTTAGCGGGGGACCCTACAATGAGCAGTTCTTC
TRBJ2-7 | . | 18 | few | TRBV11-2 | CASSSKGRDIRISYEQYF | TGTGCCAGCAGCTCAAAGGGTCGAGACATTAGAATTTCCTACGAGCAGTACTTC
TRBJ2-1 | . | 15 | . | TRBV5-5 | CASREGQGMHNEQFF | TGTGCCAGCAGGGAGGGACAAGGGATGCACAATGAGCAGTTCTTC
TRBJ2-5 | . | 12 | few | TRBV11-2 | CASGGPEETQYF | TGTGCCAGCGGGGGACCCGAAGAGACCCAGTACTTC
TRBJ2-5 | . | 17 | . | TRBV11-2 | CASSPRQGARPQETQYF | TGTGCCAGCAGTCCAAGGCAAGGGGCCAGGCCCCAAGAGACCCAGTACTTC
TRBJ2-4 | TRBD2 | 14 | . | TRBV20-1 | CSAPGGLAKNIQYF | TGCAGTGCTCCGGGGGGACTAGCCAAAAACATTCAGTACTTC
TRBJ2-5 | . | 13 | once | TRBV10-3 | CAISESRGETQYF | TGTGCCATCAGTGAGTCTAGGGGAGAGACCCAGTACTTC
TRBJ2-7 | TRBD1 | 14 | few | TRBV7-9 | CASSRTGLFDEQYF | TGTGCCAGCAGCCGGACAGGGCTGTTCGACGAGCAGTACTTC
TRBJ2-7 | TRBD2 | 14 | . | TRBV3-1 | CASSLTSGRYEQYF | TGTGCCAGCAGCCTGACTAGCGGGAGATACGAGCAGTACTTC
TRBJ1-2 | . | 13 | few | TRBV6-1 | CASRPGGFYGYTF | TGTGCCAGCAGGCCGGGCGGATTCTATGGCTACACCTTC
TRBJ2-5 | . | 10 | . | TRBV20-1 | CSAVGPQQYF | TGCAGTGCTGTGGGACCGCAGCAGTACTTC
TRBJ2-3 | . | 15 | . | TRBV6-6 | CASSYQDGAEGTQYF | TGTGCCAGCAGTTACCAAGACGGCGCGGAAGGTACGCAGTATTTT
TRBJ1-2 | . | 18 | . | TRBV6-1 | CASTTGDRGSKRNYGYTF | TGTGCCAGCACCACCGGGGACCGGGGGAGCAAAAGAAACTATGGCTACACCTTC
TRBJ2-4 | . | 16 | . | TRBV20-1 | CSATSNRDLAKNIQYF | TGCAGTGCTACCTCTAACAGGGATCTAGCCAAAAACATTCAGTACTTC
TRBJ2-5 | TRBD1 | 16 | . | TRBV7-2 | CASSLGDRRRQETQYF | TGTGCCAGCAGCTTAGGGGACAGGAGGCGACAAGAGACCCAGTACTTC
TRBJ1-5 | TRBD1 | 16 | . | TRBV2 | CASSEAGTGGNQPQHF | TGTGCCAGCAGTGAGGCGGGGACAGGGGGCAATCAGCCCCAGCATTTT
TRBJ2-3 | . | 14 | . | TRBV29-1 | CSVYTTKGADTQYF | TGCAGCGTTTATACAACGAAAGGGGCGGATACGCAGTATTTT
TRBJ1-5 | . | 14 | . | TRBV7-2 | CASSLWGGNQPQHF | TGTGCCAGCAGCTTATGGGGAGGCAATCAGCCCCAGCATTTT
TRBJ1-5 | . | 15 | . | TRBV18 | CASSDSVEVGQPQHF | TGTGCCAGCTCAGACTCCGTCGAAGTTGGTCAGCCCCAGCATTTT
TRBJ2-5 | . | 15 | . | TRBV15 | CATSLEMEEQETQYF | TGTGCCACCAGCTTGGAGATGGAGGAGCAAGAGACCCAGTACTTC
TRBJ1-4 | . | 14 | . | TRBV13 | CTSSPGTYDEKLFF | TGTACCAGCAGCCCCGGGACATATGATGAAAAACTGTTTTTT
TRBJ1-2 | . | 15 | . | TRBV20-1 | CSARTPTMIHYGYTF | TGCAGTGCTAGGACCCCTACGATGATCCACTATGGCTACACCTTC
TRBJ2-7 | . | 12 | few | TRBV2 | CASTGEGYEQYF | TGTGCCAGCACAGGGGAGGGTTACGAGCAGTACTTC
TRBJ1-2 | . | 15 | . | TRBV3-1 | CASSQAPYNGYGYTF | TGTGCCAGCAGCCAAGCTCCGTACAATGGCTATGGCTACACCTTC
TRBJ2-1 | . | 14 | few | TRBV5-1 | CASSATGANNEQFF | TGCGCCAGCAGCGCGACCGGGGCGAACAATGAGCAGTTCTTC
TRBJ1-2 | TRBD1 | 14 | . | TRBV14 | CASSHGQAQGGYTF | TGTGCCAGCAGCCACGGACAGGCTCAAGGGGGCTACACCTTC
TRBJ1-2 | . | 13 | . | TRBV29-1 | CSVAGAANYGYTF | TGCAGCGTTGCAGGGGCAGCTAACTATGGCTACACCTTC
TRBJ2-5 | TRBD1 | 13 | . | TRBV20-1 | CSASGQGLETQYF | TGCAGTGCTAGTGGACAGGGTCTAGAGACCCAGTACTTC
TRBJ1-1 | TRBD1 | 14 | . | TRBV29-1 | CSVQGGTPYTEAFF | TGCAGCGTCCAGGGGGGGACACCGTACACTGAAGCTTTCTTT
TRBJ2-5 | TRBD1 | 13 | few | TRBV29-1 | CSVGRQGRETQYF | TGCAGCGTTGGGAGACAGGGGCGAGAGACCCAGTACTTC
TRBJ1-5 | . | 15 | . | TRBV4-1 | CASSQAWGGDQPQHF | TGCGCCAGCAGCCAAGCCTGGGGGGGAGATCAGCCCCAGCATTTT
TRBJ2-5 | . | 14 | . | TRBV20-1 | CSARVSAAQETQYF | TGCAGTGCTAGAGTGTCGGCAGCCCAAGAGACCCAGTACTTC
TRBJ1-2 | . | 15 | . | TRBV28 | CASSPGGRVNYGYTF | TGTGCCAGCAGCCCTGGCGGGAGAGTAAACTATGGCTACACCTTC
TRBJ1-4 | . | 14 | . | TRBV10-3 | CAISEGATNEKLFF | TGTGCCATCAGTGAAGGGGCAACTAATGAAAAACTGTTTTTT
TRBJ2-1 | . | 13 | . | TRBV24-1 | CATSGDLYNEQFF | TGTGCCACCAGTGGGGACTTGTACAATGAGCAGTTCTTC
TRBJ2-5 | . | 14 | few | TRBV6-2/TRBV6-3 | CASSYSTGKETQYF | TGTGCCAGCAGTTACTCTACAGGGAAGGAGACCCAGTACTTC
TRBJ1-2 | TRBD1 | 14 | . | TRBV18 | CASSPGQDFYGYTF | TGTGCCAGCTCACCGGGACAGGACTTCTATGGCTACACCTTC